This T cell receptor (beta chain) was captured in a study of technical replicates of blood from several donors. Assay used: immunoSEQ multiplex PCR; TCRdb lists only in-frame clones, some missing. The profile shows about 70,000 clones, roughly 97% of them singletons. The ends were cut back, 2 bases at V and 3 bases at J, with 10 bases in the middle. The CDR3 sequence is 14 residues long. Germline CDR1 is MNHNS and CDR2 is SASEGT. The chain uses TRBV6-1 and TRBJ1-2, with D tentatively TRBD1 (5 bases). Sequenced sample: T cells isolated from PBMCs. This clonotype was sampled from a human donor in good health. The CDR3 sequence: CASSEQGLHYGYTF. CDR3 DNA: TGTGCCAGCAGTGAACAGGGACTTCACTATGGCTACACCTTC.